This T cell receptor (beta chain) was found in a study of blood T cell repertoires in COVID-19. Study-level background: Sources were T cells, B-cell-depleted T cells, or PBMCs; the material itself was cDNA or gDNA.

This CDR3 spans 14 amino acids. V lost 5 bases and J 2 bases, leaving 11 bases between the germline ends. Looked up from germline, CDR1 is SGHAT and CDR2 is FQNNGV. TCRdb's table, derived via immunoSEQ multiplex PCR, lists solely in-frame clones and lacks some. Here the sample spans some 300,000 clones, roughly 86% being singletons. The gene calls are TRBV11-2 and TRBJ2-3; D perhaps matches TRBD1 (5 bases). Sequencing was done on a sample of peripheral blood. This TCR was recovered from a woman under 40 with COVID-19, enrolled during active disease. This CDR3 reads CASSLRTYTDTQYF. The CDR3 DNA sequence: TGTGCCAGCAGCCTAAGGACATACACAGATACGCAGTATTTT.